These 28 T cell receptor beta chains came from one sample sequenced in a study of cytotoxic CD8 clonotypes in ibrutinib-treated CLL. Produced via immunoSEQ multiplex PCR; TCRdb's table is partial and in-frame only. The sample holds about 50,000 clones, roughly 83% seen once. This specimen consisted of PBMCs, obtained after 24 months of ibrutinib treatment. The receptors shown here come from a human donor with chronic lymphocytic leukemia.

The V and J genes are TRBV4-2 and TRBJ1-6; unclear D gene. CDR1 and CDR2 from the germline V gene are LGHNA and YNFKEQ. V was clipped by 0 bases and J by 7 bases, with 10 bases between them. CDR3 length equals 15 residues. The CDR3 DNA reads TGTGCCAGCAGCCAAGAAGGTCCGGGCAATTCACCCCTCCACTTT. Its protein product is CASSQEGPGNSPLHF.

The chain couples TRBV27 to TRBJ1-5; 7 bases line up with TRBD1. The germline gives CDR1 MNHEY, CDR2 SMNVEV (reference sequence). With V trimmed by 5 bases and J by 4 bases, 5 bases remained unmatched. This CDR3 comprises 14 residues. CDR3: CASSHSTGNQPQHF. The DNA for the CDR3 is TGTGCCAGCAGTCACTCGACAGGGAATCAGCCCCAGCATTTT.

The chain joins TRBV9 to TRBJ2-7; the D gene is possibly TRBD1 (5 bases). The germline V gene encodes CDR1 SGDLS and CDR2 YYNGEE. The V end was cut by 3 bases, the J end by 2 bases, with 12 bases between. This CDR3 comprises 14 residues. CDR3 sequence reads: CASSGGKLTYEQYF. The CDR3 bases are TGTGCCAGCAGCGGGGGCAAATTAACCTACGAGCAGTACTTC. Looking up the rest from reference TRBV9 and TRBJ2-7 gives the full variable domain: DSGVTQTPKHLITATGQRVTLRCSPRSGDLSVYWYQQSLDQGLQFLIQYYNGEERAKGNILERFSAQQFPDLHSELNLSSLELGDSALYFCASSGGKLTYEQYFGPGTRLTVT.

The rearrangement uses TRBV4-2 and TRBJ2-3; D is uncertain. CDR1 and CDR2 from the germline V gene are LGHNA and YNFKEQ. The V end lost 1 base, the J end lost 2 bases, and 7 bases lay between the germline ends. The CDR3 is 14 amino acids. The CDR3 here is CASSQGPDTDTQYF. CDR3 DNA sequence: TGTGCCAGCAGCCAAGGCCCGGACACAGATACGCAGTATTTT.

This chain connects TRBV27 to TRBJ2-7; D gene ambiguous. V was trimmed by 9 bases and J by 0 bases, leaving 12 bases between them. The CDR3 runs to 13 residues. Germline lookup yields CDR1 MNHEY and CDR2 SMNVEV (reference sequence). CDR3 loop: CASNKVNSYEQYF. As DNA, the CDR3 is TGTGCCAGTAATAAGGTTAACTCCTACGAGCAGTACTTC.

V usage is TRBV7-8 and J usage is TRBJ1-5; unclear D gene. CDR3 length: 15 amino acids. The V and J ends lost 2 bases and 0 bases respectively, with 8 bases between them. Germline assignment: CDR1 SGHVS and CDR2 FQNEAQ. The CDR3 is CASSLTEHSNQPQHF. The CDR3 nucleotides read TGTGCCAGCAGCTTAACGGAGCATAGCAATCAGCCCCAGCATTTT.

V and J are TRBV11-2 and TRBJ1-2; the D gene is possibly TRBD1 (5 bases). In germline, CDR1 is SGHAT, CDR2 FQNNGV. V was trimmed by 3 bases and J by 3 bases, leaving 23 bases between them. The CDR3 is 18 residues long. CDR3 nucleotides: TGTGCCAGCAGCTTCGCAGAGGGGCCGTTTCTAAGCGACTATGGCTACACCTTC. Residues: CASSFAEGPFLSDYGYTF.

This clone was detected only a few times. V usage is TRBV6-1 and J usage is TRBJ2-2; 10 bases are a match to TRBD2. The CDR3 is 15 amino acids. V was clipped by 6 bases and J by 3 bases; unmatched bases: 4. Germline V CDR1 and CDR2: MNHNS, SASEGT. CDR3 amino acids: CASSTTSGHTGELFF. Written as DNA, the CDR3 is TGTGCCAGCAGCACGACTAGCGGGCACACCGGGGAGCTGTTTTTT.

For the CDR3, the DNA is TGTGCCAGCAGCTTGTTGACTAGCGGGAGTCAGGGTAGGACAGATACGCAGTATTTT. Translating gives CASSLLTSGSQGRTDTQYF. The rearrangement joins TRBV5-5 to TRBJ2-3, with TRBD2 matching over 12 bases. Trimming cost V 1 base and J 3 bases; bases outside gene matches: 12. This CDR3 is built from 19 residues. Germline V gene data show CDR1 as SGHKS and CDR2 as YYEKEE (reference sequence).

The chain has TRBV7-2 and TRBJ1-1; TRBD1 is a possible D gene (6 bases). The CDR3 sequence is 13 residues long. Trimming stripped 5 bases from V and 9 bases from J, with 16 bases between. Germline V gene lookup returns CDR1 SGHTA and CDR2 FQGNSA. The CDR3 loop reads CASSPGTPRQAFF. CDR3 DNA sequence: TGTGCCAGCAGCCCGGGGACACCCAGGCAAGCTTTCTTT.

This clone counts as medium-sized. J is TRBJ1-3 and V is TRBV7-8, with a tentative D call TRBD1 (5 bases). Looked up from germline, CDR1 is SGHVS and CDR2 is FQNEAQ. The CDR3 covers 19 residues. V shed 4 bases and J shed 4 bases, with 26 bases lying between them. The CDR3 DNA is TGTGCCAGCAGCTCCAGTGTTTTGTTAGGGGTGGTTTCCGGAAACACCATATATTTT. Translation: CASSSSVLLGVVSGNTIYF.

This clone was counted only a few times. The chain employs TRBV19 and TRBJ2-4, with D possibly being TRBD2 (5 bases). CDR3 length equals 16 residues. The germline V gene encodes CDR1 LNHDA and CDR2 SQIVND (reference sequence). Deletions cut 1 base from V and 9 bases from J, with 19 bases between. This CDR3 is CASSIGRTEFHSIQYF. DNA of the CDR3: TGTGCCAGTAGTATAGGGAGGACGGAATTTCATAGCATTCAGTACTTC.

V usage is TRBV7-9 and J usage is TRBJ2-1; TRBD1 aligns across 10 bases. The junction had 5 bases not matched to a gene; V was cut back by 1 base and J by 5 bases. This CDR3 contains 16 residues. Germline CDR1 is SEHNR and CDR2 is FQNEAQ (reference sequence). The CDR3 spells CASSLGQGAIDNEQFF. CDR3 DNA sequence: TGTGCCAGCAGCTTAGGACAGGGGGCAATAGACAATGAGCAGTTCTTC.

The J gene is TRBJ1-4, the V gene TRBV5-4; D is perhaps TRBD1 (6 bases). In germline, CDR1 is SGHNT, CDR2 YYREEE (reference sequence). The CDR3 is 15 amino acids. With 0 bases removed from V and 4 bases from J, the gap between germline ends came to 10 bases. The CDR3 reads CASSLGQGLNEKLFF. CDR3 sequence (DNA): TGTGCCAGCAGCTTGGGGCAGGGGCTTAATGAAAAACTGTTTTTT.

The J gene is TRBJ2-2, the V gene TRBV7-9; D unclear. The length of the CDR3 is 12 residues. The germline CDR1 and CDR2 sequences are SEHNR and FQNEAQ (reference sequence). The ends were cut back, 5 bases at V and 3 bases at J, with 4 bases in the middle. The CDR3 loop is CASSLDTGELFF. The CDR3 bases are TGTGCCAGCAGCCTGGACACCGGGGAGCTGTTTTTT.

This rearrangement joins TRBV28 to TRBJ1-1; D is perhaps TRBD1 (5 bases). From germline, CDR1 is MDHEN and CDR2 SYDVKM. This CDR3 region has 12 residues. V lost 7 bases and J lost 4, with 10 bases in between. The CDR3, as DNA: TGTGCCAGCATCCAAAGGGGCACTGAAGCTTTCTTT. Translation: CASIQRGTEAFF. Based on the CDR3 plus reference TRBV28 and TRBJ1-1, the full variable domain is DVKVTQSSRYLVKRTGEKVFLECVQDMDHENMFWYRQDPGLGLRLIYFSYDVKMKEKGDIPEGYSVSREKKERFSLILESASTNQTSMYLCASIQRGTEAFFGQGTRLTVV.

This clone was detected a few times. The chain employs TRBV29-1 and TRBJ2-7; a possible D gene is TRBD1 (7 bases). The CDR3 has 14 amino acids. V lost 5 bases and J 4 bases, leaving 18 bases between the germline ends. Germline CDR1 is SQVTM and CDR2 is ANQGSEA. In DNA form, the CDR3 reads TGCAGCGTTAGAGGTGGCAGGGGGGCTTACGAGCAGTACTTC. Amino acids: CSVRGGRGAYEQYF.

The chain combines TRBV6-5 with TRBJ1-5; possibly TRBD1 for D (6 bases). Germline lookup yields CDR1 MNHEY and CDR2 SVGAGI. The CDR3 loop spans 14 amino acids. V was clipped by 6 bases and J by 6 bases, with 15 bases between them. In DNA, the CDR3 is TGTGCCAGCAGACCCGAGCAGGGGCGTCAGCCCCAGCATTTT. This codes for CASRPEQGRQPQHF.

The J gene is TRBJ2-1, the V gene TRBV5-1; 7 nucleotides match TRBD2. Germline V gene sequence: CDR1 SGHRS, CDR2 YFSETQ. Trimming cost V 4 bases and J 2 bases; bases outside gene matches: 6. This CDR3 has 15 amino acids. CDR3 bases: TGCGCCAGCAGCACCTCCGGGACTACCTACAATGAGCAGTTCTTC. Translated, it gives CASSTSGTTYNEQFF.

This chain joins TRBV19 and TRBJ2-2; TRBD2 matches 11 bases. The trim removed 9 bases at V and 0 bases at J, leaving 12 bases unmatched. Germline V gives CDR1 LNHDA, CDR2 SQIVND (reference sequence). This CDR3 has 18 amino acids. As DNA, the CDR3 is TGTGCCAGCACTAGTAGATTACTAGCGGGGGCGAACACCGGGGAGCTGTTTTTT. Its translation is CASTSRLLAGANTGELFF.

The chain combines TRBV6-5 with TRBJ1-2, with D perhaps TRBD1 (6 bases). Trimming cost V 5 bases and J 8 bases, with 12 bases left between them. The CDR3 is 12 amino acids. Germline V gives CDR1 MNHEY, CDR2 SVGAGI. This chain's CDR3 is CASSAGDGGYTF. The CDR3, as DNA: TGTGCCAGCAGTGCAGGGGACGGCGGCTACACCTTC.

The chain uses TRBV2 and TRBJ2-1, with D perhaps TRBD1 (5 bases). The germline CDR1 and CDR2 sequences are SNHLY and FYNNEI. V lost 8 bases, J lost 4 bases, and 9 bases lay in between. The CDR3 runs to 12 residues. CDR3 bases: TGTGCCAGCGGCTCAGGGTACAATGAGCAGTTCTTC. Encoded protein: CASGSGYNEQFF.

CDR3 nucleotides: TGTGCCAGCAGCGTAGCTTGGGGTGAAAAACTGTTTTTT. Translated, it gives CASSVAWGEKLFF. The chain carries TRBV9 and TRBJ1-4; no clear D. The CDR3 loop spans 13 amino acids. Deletions cut 0 bases from V and 7 bases from J, with 7 bases between. CDR1 SGDLS and CDR2 YYNGEE come from the germline V gene.

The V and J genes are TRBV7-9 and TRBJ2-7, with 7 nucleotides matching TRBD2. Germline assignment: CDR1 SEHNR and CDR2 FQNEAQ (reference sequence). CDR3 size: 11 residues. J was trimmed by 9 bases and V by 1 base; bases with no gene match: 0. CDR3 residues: CASSLGEGQYF. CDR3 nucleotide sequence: TGTGCCAGCAGCTTAGGGGAGGGGCAGTACTTC.

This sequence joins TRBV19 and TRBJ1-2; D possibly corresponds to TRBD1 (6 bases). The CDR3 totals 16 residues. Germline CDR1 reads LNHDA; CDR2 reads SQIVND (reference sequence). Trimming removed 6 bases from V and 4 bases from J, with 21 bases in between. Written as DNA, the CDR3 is TGTGCCAGTAGCGTGGACTGGACAGAGCCCTTCTATGGCTACACCTTC. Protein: CASSVDWTEPFYGYTF.

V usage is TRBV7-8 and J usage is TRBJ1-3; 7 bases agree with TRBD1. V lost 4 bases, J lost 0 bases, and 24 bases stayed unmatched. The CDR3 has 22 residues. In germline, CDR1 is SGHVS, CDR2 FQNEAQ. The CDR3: CASSWGFKDRHTLTLSGNTIYF. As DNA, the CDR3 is TGTGCCAGCAGCTGGGGTTTCAAGGACAGGCATACCTTAACGCTCTCTGGAAACACCATATATTTT. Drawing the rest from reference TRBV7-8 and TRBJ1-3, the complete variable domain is GAGVSQSPRYKVAKRGQDVALRCDPISGHVSLFWYQQALGQGPEFLTYFQNEAQLDKSGLPSDRFFAERPEGSVSTLKIQRTQQEDSAVYLCASSWGFKDRHTLTLSGNTIYFGEGSWLTVV.

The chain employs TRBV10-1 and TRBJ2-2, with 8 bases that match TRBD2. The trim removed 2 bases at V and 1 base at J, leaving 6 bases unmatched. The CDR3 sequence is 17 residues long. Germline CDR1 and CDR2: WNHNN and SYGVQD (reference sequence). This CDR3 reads CASSEGITSGNTGELFF. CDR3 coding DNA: TGCGCCAGCAGTGAGGGGATAACTAGCGGGAACACCGGGGAGCTGTTTTTT.

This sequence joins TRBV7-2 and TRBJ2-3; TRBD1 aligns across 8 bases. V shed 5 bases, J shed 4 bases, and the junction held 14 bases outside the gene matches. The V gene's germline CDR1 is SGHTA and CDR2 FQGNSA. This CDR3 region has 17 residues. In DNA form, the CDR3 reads TGTGCCAGCAGCCCACTGTCCAGGGGGCGCGTCGCAGATACGCAGTATTTT. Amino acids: CASSPLSRGRVADTQYF.